Detailed here is one T cell receptor beta chain. CDR1 SGHDN and CDR2 FVKESK come from the germline V gene. V lost 1 base and J lost 7, with 10 bases in between. This CDR3 has 13 residues. These data come from a study of blood T cell repertoires in COVID-19. Study summary: Specimens from acute and convalescent COVID-19 originated in the United States, Italy and Spain. From T cells, B-cell-depleted T cells, or PBMCs came the material, which was cDNA or gDNA.

In the source study's methods: From reference gene primer amplification, estimates of nucleated cell counts were derived. The protocol was immunoSEQ multiplex PCR, while the TCRdb copy is restricted to in-frame clones and leaves out a portion. Clone size and the V and J calls come from that table; the DNA yielded D and trimming. This sample has under 200,000 clones, with more than 70% found just once. This clonotype was obtained from a man aged 40-55 years with active or convalescent COVID-19. The sample was peripheral blood. The chain employs TRBV14 and TRBJ1-1; perhaps TRBD1 as D (5 bases). The CDR3 spells CASSQAIGGEAFF. The CDR3 coding sequence is TGTGCCAGCAGCCAAGCAATCGGGGGTGAAGCTTTCTTT.